This T cell receptor beta chain is from a study of human T cells and chemical hapten exposure. Looking at the study overall: DPC at 0.01% went onto the upper back in patch tests, read at 6 days. The study, taken as a whole, reports: Large CDR3 similarity clusters arose significantly more often from expanded TCRs than from controls. TCRs above 1 in 1000 frequency stayed constant with DPC sensitization.

Germline lookup yields CDR1 MNHEY and CDR2 SMNVEV (reference sequence). V lost 2 bases, J lost 6 bases, and 2 bases stayed unmatched. CDR3 length equals 16 residues. This clonotype was found many times. Its target is unknown. Time point reported: pre-sensitization, week 0. Stated treatment: therapeutic diphenylcyclopropenone sensitization with weekly scalp DPC. From the RACE reads, TCRdb called clonotypes with MiXCR, one entry per CDR3 protein. The sample lists about 300,000 distinct CDR3 sequences, 5% to 6.5% occurring once. This clonotype was sampled from a woman between 18 and 29 years old with alopecia areata. Some clones in this sample may be carry-over from other donors' samples. The chain employs TRBV27 and TRBJ1-6; 12 positions agree with TRBD1. The source material was whole blood, sampled in connection with sensitization to the hapten diphenylcyclopropenone (DPC). This CDR3 is CASSLGDRGPNSPLHF. The CDR3 DNA sequence: TGTGCCAGCAGTTTAGGGGACAGGGGGCCTAATTCACCCCTCCACTTT.